Listed here are 20 T cell receptor beta chains from one sample, sequenced in a study of blood T cell repertoires in COVID-19. Clones were read by immunoSEQ multiplex PCR, and TCRdb kept only the in-frame ones, dropping some. The repertoire holds 250,000 to 400,000 clones, with around 87% as singletons. The sample was PBMCs or T cells enriched from blood (not recorded which). These receptors all come from a woman under 40 who had recovered from COVID-19.

CDR3 in amino acids: CASSQVGLSGSGGPGTQYF. CDR3 DNA sequence: TGCGCCAGCAGCCAAGTCGGCCTGAGCGGTTCCGGAGGTCCGGGTACGCAGTATTTT. The gene calls are TRBV4-1 and TRBJ2-3; TRBD2 is a possible D gene (5 bases). The CDR3 totals 19 residues. Trimming left V 1 base short and J 8 bases short, with 28 bases between. Germline V gene sequence: CDR1 MGHRA, CDR2 YSYEKL.

This clone was found once. The CDR3 loop reads CASSLPTRQTEAFF. The CDR3 DNA sequence: TGTGCCAGCAGCCTCCCCACCAGACAGACTGAAGCTTTCTTT. The rearrangement links TRBV11-2 to TRBJ1-1; TRBD1 might be the D (5 bases). Germline values: CDR1 SGHAT, CDR2 FQNNGV. Trimming removed 5 bases at V and 5 bases at J, with 15 bases between. The CDR3 runs to 14 residues. Full variable domain (rest looked up from reference TRBV11-2 and TRBJ1-1): EAGVAQSPRYKIIEKRQSVAFWCNPISGHATLYWYQQILGQGPKLLIQFQNNGVVDDSQLPKDRFSAERLKGVDSTLKIQPAKLEDSAVYLCASSLPTRQTEAFFGQGTRLTVV.

The V call is TRBV2, the J call TRBJ1-5; no clear D gene. The CDR3 is made up of 13 amino acids. The ends were cut back, 2 bases at V and 4 bases at J, with 6 bases in the middle. Germline V CDR1 and CDR2: SNHLY, FYNNEI. CDR3 DNA: TGTGCCAGCAGTGAACAGTTTAATCAGCCCCAGCATTTT. Its translation: CASSEQFNQPQHF.

The rearrangement uses TRBV2 and TRBJ2-7, with a weak D call TRBD1 (6 bases). V lost 6 bases, J lost 0 bases, and 21 bases lay in between. CDR1 and CDR2 (germline): SNHLY, FYNNEI. The CDR3 is 17 residues long. The CDR3 loop is CASRDGTKPSSSYEQYF. CDR3 DNA sequence: TGTGCCAGCAGGGACGGGACAAAACCCTCGAGCTCCTACGAGCAGTACTTC.

The chain is built from TRBV3-1 (or the pseudogene TRBV3-2) and TRBJ2-7; 13 bases map to TRBD2. CDR3 length: 18 residues. The junction had 9 bases not matched to a gene; V was cut back by 1 base and J by 3 bases. CDR1 is LGHDT and CDR2 is YNNKEL in the germline V gene (reference sequence). The DNA for the CDR3 is TGTGCCAGCAGCCAAGGTAGGACTAGCGGGGGAGGCAACTACGAGCAGTACTTC. Its translation: CASSQGRTSGGGNYEQYF.

J is TRBJ2-1 and V is TRBV6-5; the match to TRBD2 covers 10 bases. J lost 5 bases, V lost 6 bases, and 7 bases had no gene match. Germline V gene data show CDR1 as MNHEY and CDR2 as SVGAGI. CDR3 length: 15 residues. The CDR3: CASSRRLAGDNEQFF. CDR3 bases: TGTGCCAGCAGCCGGCGACTAGCGGGCGACAATGAGCAGTTCTTC.

J is TRBJ1-4 and V is TRBV18; D is undetermined. V was clipped by 6 bases and J by 5 bases, with 10 bases between them. This CDR3 has 13 amino acids. Germline V gene lookup returns CDR1 KGHSH and CDR2 LQKENI. The CDR3 sequence is CASSLTRNEKLFF. Here the CDR3 DNA reads TGTGCCAGCTCCCTCACAAGAAATGAAAAACTGTTTTTT.

V is TRBV30 and J is TRBJ2-3; D is perhaps TRBD2 (7 bases). This CDR3 is built from 15 residues. Germline CDR1 is GTSNPN and CDR2 is SVGIG (reference sequence). V lost 2 bases to trimming and J lost 5 bases, with 17 bases between them. CDR3 in amino acids: CAWSPSRGAGDTQYF. The CDR3 DNA sequence: TGTGCCTGGAGTCCTTCTCGGGGGGCTGGAGATACGCAGTATTTT.

The chain couples TRBV4-3 to TRBJ1-5; D remains unclear. The CDR3 has 14 amino acids. Trimming removed 1 base at V and 0 bases at J, with 4 bases between. Germline V lookup: CDR1 LGHNA, CDR2 YSLEER. Here the CDR3 DNA reads TGCGCCAGCAGCCAAGCGGTTAGCAATCAGCCCCAGCATTTT. Encoded protein: CASSQAVSNQPQHF.

The rearrangement joins TRBV4-3 to TRBJ2-7; 8 bases fit TRBD1. Germline assignment: CDR1 LGHNA and CDR2 YSLEER. Trimming removed 0 bases from V and 2 bases from J; junction bases left unmatched: 9. This CDR3 comprises 17 residues. The CDR3 DNA reads TGCGCCAGCAGCCAAGAAGGGTTGGACAGGGAAACCTACGAGCAGTACTTC. Translation gives CASSQEGLDRETYEQYF.

This chain connects TRBV5-5 to TRBJ2-1; D might be TRBD2 (6 bases). CDR3 size: 15 residues. Germline assignment: CDR1 SGHKS and CDR2 YYEKEE (reference sequence). V lost 4 bases, J lost 1 base, and 12 bases lay in between. CDR3 in DNA: TGTGCCAGCAGCGGGACTTCTGGGTCCTACAATGAGCAGTTCTTC. Translated, it gives CASSGTSGSYNEQFF.

The genes are TRBV6-5 and TRBJ1-1, with D unresolved. Trimming cost V 4 bases and J 3 bases, with 12 bases left between them. The CDR3 runs to 14 residues. Germline CDR1 MNHEY, CDR2 SVGAGI. CDR3 amino acids: CASSSSRHHTEAFF. As DNA, the CDR3 is TGTGCCAGCAGTTCCTCTCGACATCACACTGAAGCTTTCTTT.

In this sample, this clone turned up a few times. The CDR3 loop reads CASSLEAGKAFF. CDR3 coding DNA: TGTGCCAGCAGTTTAGAGGCAGGGAAAGCTTTCTTT. The chain combines TRBV28 with TRBJ1-1; TRBD1 is a possible D gene (5 bases). The CDR3 covers 12 residues. V lost 2 bases, J lost 9 bases, and 10 bases lay in between. Per germline, CDR1 MDHEN and CDR2 SYDVKM.

This clone is a singleton in its sample. This rearrangement joins TRBV19 to TRBJ1-5; D is uncertain. Germline CDR1 LNHDA, CDR2 SQIVND (reference sequence). The CDR3 has 12 residues. With 8 bases removed from V and 1 base from J, the gap between germline ends came to 6 bases. Here the CDR3 reads CASRVSNQPQHF. The CDR3 coding sequence is TGTGCCAGTCGGGTAAGCAATCAGCCCCAGCATTTT.

This clone was detected only once. This rearrangement joins TRBV30 to TRBJ2-5, with D possibly matching TRBD2 (5 bases). Germline-derived CDR1 and CDR2 are GTSNPN and SVGIG (reference sequence). V gave up 4 bases and J gave up 4 bases, with 10 bases separating them. The CDR3 covers 12 residues. The CDR3 region is CAWTGGGETQYF. The CDR3 nucleotides are TGTGCCTGGACAGGAGGAGGAGAGACCCAGTACTTC.

This chain links TRBV30 with TRBJ1-1; 10 positions agree with TRBD1. The V gene end was trimmed by 5 bases and the J gene end by 0 bases; junction bases not matched to a gene: 0. This CDR3 is built from 13 residues. Germline loops: CDR1 GTSNPN, CDR2 SVGIG (reference sequence). CDR3 bases: TGTGCCTGGGGACAGGGGGTGAACACTGAAGCTTTCTTT. This encodes CAWGQGVNTEAFF.

The rearrangement links TRBV7-2 to TRBJ2-1; weak D call: TRBD2 (5 bases). The CDR3 is made up of 13 amino acids. Trimming took 4 bases from V and 2 from J, leaving 6 bases between them. In germline, CDR1 is SGHTA, CDR2 FQGNSA. The DNA for the CDR3 is TGTGCCAGCAGCTCCGGGACCTACAATGAGCAGTTCTTC. Translating it yields CASSSGTYNEQFF.

This clone was seen a handful of times. The gene calls are TRBV5-5 and TRBJ1-1, with 10 bases that match TRBD1. Trimming cost V 4 bases and J 3 bases; bases outside gene matches: 9. Germline CDR1 is SGHKS and CDR2 is YYEKEE (reference sequence). This CDR3 region has 16 residues. The CDR3 bases are TGTGCCAGCAGCCCTTATATTGGGACAGGGGACACTGAAGCTTTCTTT. Its translation: CASSPYIGTGDTEAFF.

The genes are TRBV2 and TRBJ2-7, with 8 positions matching TRBD1. The CDR3 is 14 residues long. The V segment lost 7 bases and the J segment 5 bases; nucleotides outside the gene matches: 10. Germline lookup yields CDR1 SNHLY and CDR2 FYNNEI. CDR3 in DNA: TGTGCCAGCACCCCCCCGGACAGGGTCAACGAGCAGTACTTC. As protein: CASTPPDRVNEQYF.

The rearrangement uses TRBV10-3 and TRBJ2-7; TRBD1 matches at 11 bases. The CDR3 is 13 amino acids. CDR1 and CDR2 from the germline V gene are ENHRY and SYGVKD. With V trimmed by 4 bases and J by 4 bases, 0 bases remained unmatched. The CDR3 DNA is TGTGCCATCAGTGGGGACAGGGGGTACGAGCAGTACTTC. Its protein product is CAISGDRGYEQYF.